This TCR beta chain was documented in a study of sequential checkpoint blockade in melanoma. In the study overall: Each arm's sequence ended with maintenance nivolumab.

Germline CDR1 SGHNT, CDR2 YENEEA. This CDR3 contains 14 residues. V lost 5 bases and J 1 base, leaving 11 bases between the germline ends. This clone is labeled as medium-sized. Regarding treatment: randomized to nivolumab then ipilimumab (arm A) or the reverse (arm B). Patients had received no earlier DNA-damaging chemotherapy. Profiled with immunoSEQ multiplex PCR; TCRdb holds only in-frame clones, not every one. The sample includes roughly 6,300 clones, about 24% seen only once; the top ten take over 8%. The source material was tumor tissue (inferred from file names), sampled from a patient given nivolumab and ipilimumab in sequence. The TCR was taken from a human donor with melanoma. The J gene is TRBJ1-1, the V gene TRBV11-3; no definite D call. The CDR3 reads CASSPEPRNTEAFF. The DNA of the CDR3 is TGTGCCAGCAGCCCGGAGCCAAGGAACACTGAAGCTTTCTTT.